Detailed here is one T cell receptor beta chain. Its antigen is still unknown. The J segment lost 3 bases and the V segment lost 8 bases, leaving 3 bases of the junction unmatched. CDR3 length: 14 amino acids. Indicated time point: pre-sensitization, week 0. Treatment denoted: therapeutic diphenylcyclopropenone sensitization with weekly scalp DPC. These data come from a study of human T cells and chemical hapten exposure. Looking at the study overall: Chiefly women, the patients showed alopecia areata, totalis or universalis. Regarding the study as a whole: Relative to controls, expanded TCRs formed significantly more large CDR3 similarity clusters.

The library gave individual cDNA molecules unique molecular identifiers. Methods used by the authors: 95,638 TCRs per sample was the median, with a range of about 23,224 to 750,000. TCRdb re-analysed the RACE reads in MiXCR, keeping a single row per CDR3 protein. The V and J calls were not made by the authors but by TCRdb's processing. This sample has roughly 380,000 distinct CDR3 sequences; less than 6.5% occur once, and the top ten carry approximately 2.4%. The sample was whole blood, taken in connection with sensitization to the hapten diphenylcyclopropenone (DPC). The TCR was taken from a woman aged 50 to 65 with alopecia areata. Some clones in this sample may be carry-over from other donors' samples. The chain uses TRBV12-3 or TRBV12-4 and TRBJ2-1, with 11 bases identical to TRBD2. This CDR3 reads CASGTSGSYNEQFF. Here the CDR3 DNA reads TGTGCCAGCGGCACTAGCGGGAGCTACAATGAGCAGTTCTTC.